Sequencing of this TCR beta chain was carried out in a study of T cell changes during pregnancy in multiple sclerosis. Sequencing used immunoSEQ multiplex PCR; TCRdb keeps in-frame clones, though not all of them. The profile covers about 40,000 clones, with 94% appearing a single time and 1.5% to 2% taken by the ten largest. The CDR3 is made up of 12 amino acids. The germline gives CDR1 SEHNR, CDR2 FQNEAQ (reference sequence). The V gene lost 2 bases and the J gene lost 4 bases, with 6 bases spanning the gap. This clone was seen only once. The starting material was peripheral blood, obtained in the third trimester of pregnancy. The receptor was derived from a female donor with multiple sclerosis, enrolled in a pregnancy study. This chain joins TRBV7-9 and TRBJ2-7; maybe TRBD1 (6 bases). The CDR3, as DNA: TGTGCCAGCAGCTTACAGGGGTACGAGCAGTACTTC. This encodes CASSLQGYEQYF.